One sample yielded the 2 T cell receptor beta chains listed below, sequenced in a study of blood T cell repertoires in COVID-19. Measured with immunoSEQ multiplex PCR; TCRdb has only the in-frame clones, and not every one. The repertoire has some 220,000 clones, approximately 78% of them found once; the top ten carry roughly 5.1%. The material sequenced was peripheral blood. These TCRs come from a woman between 65 and 79 years old with COVID-19, enrolled during active disease.

J is TRBJ2-3 and V is TRBV7-2; a weak D match, TRBD1 (5 bases). Germline V CDR1 and CDR2: SGHTA, FQGNSA. Trimming pared 7 bases from V and 1 base from J, leaving 12 bases between. The CDR3 loop spans 14 amino acids. The chain's CDR3 is CASTPGLGTDTQYF. The CDR3 coding sequence is TGTGCCAGCACCCCAGGGCTCGGCACAGATACGCAGTATTTT.

The V and J genes are TRBV5-1 and TRBJ2-7; D perhaps matches TRBD1 (5 bases). Germline V gene lookup returns CDR1 SGHRS and CDR2 YFSETQ. Trimming took 0 bases from V and 5 from J, leaving 6 bases between them. This CDR3 has 12 amino acids. CDR3 region: CASSLVGDEQYF. DNA for the CDR3: TGCGCCAGCAGCTTGGTAGGGGACGAGCAGTACTTC.